This TCR beta chain was captured in a study of cytomegalovirus exposure and HLA in healthy donors. Study-level points and caveats: It has been reported that TCR beta sequences accurately predicted the HLA-A and HLA-B alleles of most subjects. Apparent HLA restriction characterized most CMV-associated TCR beta chains in a later analysis.

Remarks on this clone: Its antigen is not known.

PCR was performed using 60 Vbeta and 13 Jbeta primers. The authors' processing: An analysis that came later counted 80 million or so unique TCR beta chains, 10 million to 11 million shared. The protocol was immunoSEQ multiplex PCR, while the TCRdb copy is restricted to in-frame clones and leaves out a portion. Clone size and V and J calls were adopted from that table, with D and trimming inferred from the DNA. The sample consists of 210,000 or so clones, approximately 84% of them appearing once. The germline gives CDR1 MNHNS, CDR2 SASEGT. V shed 8 bases, J shed 2 bases, and the junction held 8 bases outside the gene matches. The CDR3 consists of 14 residues.

Sequencing input: PBMCs. This clonotype was sampled from a woman in her thirties or forties in good health and CMV-seronegative. This chain connects TRBV6-1 to TRBJ2-7, with 8 bases identical to TRBD1. The CDR3 protein is CASSMTGDPYEQYF. The CDR3 nucleotides read TGTGCCAGCTCGATGACAGGGGACCCCTACGAGCAGTACTTC.